The 27 T cell receptor beta chains below come from one sample, sequenced in a study of response to subunit inactivated influenza vaccine (dated by TCRdb to about 2018). The library was produced with RT-PCR. TCRdb shows the sequencer as Illumina HiSeq 2500. TCRdb reran the public reads through fastp at Q25 and MiXCR, keeping productive beta chains. One record per CDR3 amino acid sequence lists the most common genes and DNA. The sample has 300,000 to 350,000 distinct CDR3 sequences on record, about a fifth of them singletons. The top ten clones comprise roughly a tenth of the sample. Sample: PBMCs from blood, taken less than 22 months after vaccination. The receptors derive from a man between 50 and 75 years old who received an inactivated influenza vaccine. Donor details come from another sample of the same person, matched by shared clones.

In its sample, this clonotype was seen many times. V is TRBV10-3 and J is TRBJ1-1; D is uncertain. The germline CDR1 and CDR2 sequences are ENHRY and SYGVKD. CDR3 length: 13 amino acids. V lost 7 bases and J 1 base, leaving 10 bases between the germline ends. CDR3 bases: TGTGCCATCAATGACCGGGAGAACACTGAAGCTTTCTTT. Translated, it gives CAINDRENTEAFF.

This clonotype was detected only a few times. The chain recombines TRBV4-3 with TRBJ2-7; 7 bases map to TRBD2. V dropped 3 bases and J dropped 6; count of bases not matched to a gene: 8. Germline CDR1 is LGHNA and CDR2 is YSLEER. There are 14 residues in the CDR3. CDR3 in amino acids: CASSQGRTSSEQYF. CDR3 in DNA: TGCGCCAGCAGCCAGGGTCGGACTAGTTCCGAGCAGTACTTC.

This clonotype was counted between two and nine times. The rearrangement links TRBV6-5 to TRBJ2-7; possible D gene TRBD1, 6 bases. Germline lookup yields CDR1 MNHEY and CDR2 SVGAGI. This CDR3 is built from 18 residues. V lost 0 bases and J lost 6, with 24 bases in between. In DNA, the CDR3 is TGTGCCAGCAGTTACTCGACTACAAACACAGGGCGGGCGGGCGAGCAGTACTTC. This gives the protein CASSYSTTNTGRAGEQYF.

This clonotype was seen only a few times. This chain links TRBV6-1 with TRBJ2-5, with 7 bases aligning to TRBD2. Germline loops: CDR1 MNHNS, CDR2 SASEGT. This CDR3 has 13 amino acids. V shed 6 bases and J 4 bases; nucleotides not matched to a gene: 5. CDR3 sequence: CASRGEGRETQYF. Here the CDR3 DNA reads TGTGCCAGCAGGGGGGAGGGGCGAGAGACCCAGTACTTC.

The chain's CDR3 is CATDAKERTGELFF. The CDR3 nucleotides read TGTGCCACCGATGCCAAAGAACGAACCGGGGAGCTGTTTTTT. V usage is TRBV10-3 and J usage is TRBJ2-2; D uncertain. The CDR3 covers 14 residues. V was pared by 10 bases and J by 5 bases, with 17 bases between. The germline V gene encodes CDR1 ENHRY and CDR2 SYGVKD.

This clonotype was seen a handful of times. This rearrangement joins TRBV7-9 to TRBJ1-6, with D tentatively TRBD1 (5 bases). The CDR3 consists of 15 residues. V was cut by 5 bases and J by 7 bases, with 15 bases left in between. Looked up from germline, CDR1 is SEHNR and CDR2 is FQNEAQ (reference sequence). Written as DNA, the CDR3 is TGTGCCAGCAGCAGCCCGGGACTGCCGAATTCACCCCTCCACTTT. Translated: CASSSPGLPNSPLHF.

This clonotype appeared a few times. V gene TRBV7-9 combines with J gene TRBJ1-4; D gene ambiguous. Between the trimmed V and J ends, which lost 3 bases and 7 bases, there was a span of 12 bases. In germline, CDR1 is SEHNR, CDR2 FQNEAQ (reference sequence). The CDR3 runs 14 residues. DNA of the CDR3: TGTGCCAGCAGCTTGGGCGTCAATAGTGAAAAACTGTTTTTT. This encodes CASSLGVNSEKLFF.

The chain links TRBV2 to TRBJ2-7; no clear D. The length of the CDR3 is 12 residues. The V end lost 3 bases, the J end lost 7 bases, and 10 bases lay between the germline ends. Germline CDR1 reads SNHLY; CDR2 reads FYNNEI. DNA for the CDR3: TGTGCCAGCAGTGAGGGCCAGAGGGAGCAGTACTTC. It encodes CASSEGQREQYF.

The chain links TRBV28 to TRBJ1-5; D gene ambiguous. CDR1 MDHEN and CDR2 SYDVKM come from the germline V gene. Trimming shortened V by 7 bases and J by 1 base, and 11 bases separated the two germline ends. The CDR3 covers 14 residues. In nucleotides, the CDR3 is TGTGCCAGCACCGCCCAGTCGAGCAATCAGCCCCAGCATTTT. It yields the protein CASTAQSSNQPQHF.

This clonotype was counted a few times. The rearrangement links TRBV6-1 to TRBJ1-1, with no clear D. This CDR3 contains 13 residues. Germline CDR1 reads MNHNS; CDR2 reads SASEGT. The V end was cut by 7 bases, the J end by 4 bases, with 13 bases between. This CDR3 is CASNAGWSTEAFF. In nucleotides, the CDR3 is TGTGCCAGCAATGCGGGATGGAGCACTGAAGCTTTCTTT.

At least ten counts were recorded for this clonotype. The chain uses TRBV29-1 and TRBJ1-4; D gene uncertain. Germline loops: CDR1 SQVTM, CDR2 ANQGSEA. CDR3 length: 14 amino acids. V was shortened by 2 bases and J by 7 bases, with 14 bases between the two germline ends. CDR3 nucleotides: TGCAGCGTTGAAAGGGCAGGCTCGGGTGAAAAACTGTTTTTT. This codes for CSVERAGSGEKLFF.

This clonotype was counted at least ten times. The chain recombines TRBV2 with TRBJ1-1; D unclear. Germline V gene lookup returns CDR1 SNHLY and CDR2 FYNNEI. This CDR3 spans 13 amino acids. V was shortened by 6 bases and J by 5 bases, with 13 bases between the two germline ends. The CDR3 coding sequence is TGTGCCAGCAGGGCCGGAGGGTATACTGAAGCTTTCTTT. Protein sequence: CASRAGGYTEAFF.

This clonotype came up a few times. V gene TRBV25-1 combines with J gene TRBJ2-1, with a weak D call TRBD1 (5 bases). V dropped 4 bases and J dropped 0 bases, with 16 bases sitting between them. The CDR3 loop spans 17 amino acids. Germline loops: CDR1 MGHDK, CDR2 SYGVNS. Here the CDR3 DNA reads TGTGCCAGCAGTGGATTACAGGCTTTTCCCTCCTACAATGAGCAGTTCTTC. This encodes CASSGLQAFPSYNEQFF. Full variable domain (outside the CDR3, taken from reference TRBV25-1 and TRBJ2-1): EADIYQTPRYLVIGTGKKITLECSQTMGHDKMYWYQQDPGMELHLIHYSYGVNSTEKGDLSSESTVSRIRTEHFPLTLESARPSHTSQYLCASSGLQAFPSYNEQFFGPGTRLTVL.

The gene calls are TRBV7-9 and TRBJ2-2, with D unclear. CDR1 is SEHNR, CDR2 FQNEAQ, per germline (reference sequence). The CDR3 runs to 15 residues. Trimming pared 6 bases from V and 1 base from J, leaving 12 bases between. CDR3 region: CASSLPGQNTGELFF. In DNA form, the CDR3 reads TGTGCCAGCAGTCTACCGGGTCAGAACACCGGGGAGCTGTTTTTT.

This clonotype was counted only a few times. The chain employs TRBV11-2 and TRBJ2-2; TRBD2 matches at 9 bases. J gave up 5 bases and V 5 bases, and 6 bases lay outside the gene matches. Germline V CDR1 and CDR2: SGHAT, FQNNGV. This CDR3 comprises 15 residues. In DNA, the CDR3 is TGTGCCAGCAGCAGACTAGCGGCCGCAACCGGGGAGCTGTTTTTT. Translating gives CASSRLAAATGELFF.

This clonotype came up a few times. CDR3 sequence (DNA): TGTGCCAGCAGCGACAGGGGGTCCACCAACTATGGCTACACCTTC. Translating gives CASSDRGSTNYGYTF. J is TRBJ1-2 and V is TRBV9; 8 bases fit TRBD1. Germline V gives CDR1 SGDLS, CDR2 YYNGEE. J lost 2 bases, V lost 3 bases, and 6 bases had no gene match. The length of the CDR3 is 15 residues. Full variable domain (remainder filled in from reference TRBV9 and TRBJ1-2): DSGVTQTPKHLITATGQRVTLRCSPRSGDLSVYWYQQSLDQGLQFLIQYYNGEERAKGNILERFSAQQFPDLHSELNLSSLELGDSALYFCASSDRGSTNYGYTFGSGTRLTVV.

Many counts were recorded for this clonotype. The CDR3 loop reads CASSVGQQETQYF. CDR3 DNA: TGTGCCAGCAGCGTAGGGCAGCAAGAGACCCAGTACTTC. The chain couples TRBV9 to TRBJ2-5; D gene unclear. This CDR3 is 13 amino acids long. V lost 0 bases, J lost 2 bases, and 5 bases lay in between. Germline V gene data show CDR1 as SGDLS and CDR2 as YYNGEE.

This clonotype has more than one count but fewer than ten. V usage is TRBV12-3 or TRBV12-4 and J usage is TRBJ1-6; tentatively, D is TRBD1 (5 bases). V lost 8 bases and J 8 bases, leaving 16 bases between the germline ends. This CDR3 is built from 14 residues. The CDR3 bases are TGTGCCAGCCGGGGGTCGGGGTTTTATTCACCCCTCCACTTT. Residues: CASRGSGFYSPLHF.

The rearrangement joins TRBV30 to TRBJ1-4, with D unclear. Germline V gene sequence: CDR1 GTSNPN, CDR2 SVGIG (reference sequence). Deletions cut 0 bases from V and 10 bases from J, with 9 bases between. The CDR3 totals 12 residues. The CDR3 DNA reads TGTGCCTGGAGTGTACTGATAGGAAAACTGTTTTTT. It encodes CAWSVLIGKLFF.

The chain is built from TRBV24-1 and TRBJ1-2, with D possibly matching TRBD1 (5 bases). Germline V lookup: CDR1 KGHDR, CDR2 SFDVKD. The CDR3 runs to 15 residues. V lost 3 bases to trimming and J lost 1 base, with 11 bases between them. The CDR3 sequence is CATSDTTGDNYGYTF. The CDR3, as DNA: TGTGCCACCAGTGATACCACAGGAGATAACTATGGCTACACCTTC.

A few counts support this clonotype. CDR3 bases: TGTGCCAGCACAGGGTTGCCTAATGAAAAACTGTTTTTT. The encoded protein is CASTGLPNEKLFF. The chain employs TRBV2 and TRBJ1-4; D possibly corresponds to TRBD1 (5 bases). From germline, CDR1 is SNHLY and CDR2 FYNNEI. The CDR3 is 13 amino acids. The V end lost 7 bases, the J end lost 3 bases, and 9 bases lay between the germline ends.

The V and J genes are TRBV2 and TRBJ2-2, with 11 positions matching TRBD2. V lost 8 bases and J lost 3; bases outside the gene matches: 17. The CDR3 extends over 19 amino acids. Germline CDR1 reads SNHLY; CDR2 reads FYNNEI. This CDR3 is CASDNPWLAGGPDTGELFF. For the CDR3, the DNA is TGTGCCAGCGACAATCCCTGGCTAGCGGGAGGCCCAGACACCGGGGAGCTGTTTTTT.

This chain joins TRBV25-1 and TRBJ1-1; unclear D gene. The CDR3 is 15 residues long. Germline CDR1 is MGHDK and CDR2 is SYGVNS. With 3 bases removed from V and 0 bases from J, the gap between germline ends came to 11 bases. The CDR3 DNA reads TGTGCCAGCAGTGAGAGTGGGCAGTTGAACACTGAAGCTTTCTTT. Amino acid sequence: CASSESGQLNTEAFF.

This clonotype has just a few counts. The chain combines TRBV15 with TRBJ1-5; D gene unclear. CDR1 is LNHNV and CDR2 is YYDKDF in the germline V gene (reference sequence). V lost 0 bases to trimming and J lost 4 bases, with 13 bases between them. The CDR3 has 16 residues. CDR3 sequence (DNA): TGTGCCACCAGCAGAGATCGAGGTAGTGGGAATCAGCCCCAGCATTTT. Translation gives CATSRDRGSGNQPQHF.

This clonotype is a singleton in its sample. The chain carries TRBV20-1 and TRBJ1-6; D ambiguous. CDR1 is DFQATT, CDR2 SNEGSKA, per germline (reference sequence). V lost 6 bases and J 15 bases, leaving 18 bases between the germline ends. The CDR3 contains 12 residues. CDR3 amino acids: CSANYKGGLLHF. The CDR3 bases are TGCAGTGCAAACTATAAGGGTGGACTCCTCCACTTT.

The table lists this clonotype with a few counts. V gene TRBV12-5 combines with J gene TRBJ2-1; no reliable D call. The CDR3 sequence is 12 residues long. Germline CDR1 reads LGHNT; CDR2 reads FRNRAP. The germline V and J ends were trimmed by 1 base and 5 bases, with 3 bases remaining between them. CDR3 nucleotide sequence: TGTGCTAGTGGTTTGGCACACAATGAGCAGTTCTTC. This codes for CASGLAHNEQFF.

This clonotype has a count of ten or more. The chain is built from TRBV29-1 and TRBJ1-1; 8 bases match TRBD1. The germline CDR1 and CDR2 sequences are SQVTM and ANQGSEA. The CDR3 runs to 13 residues. With 4 bases clipped from V and 4 bases from J, the junction kept 5 bases outside the gene matches. CDR3 amino acids: CSVAVQGGTEAFF. The CDR3 DNA reads TGCAGCGTTGCGGTACAGGGGGGCACTGAAGCTTTCTTT.